This T cell receptor beta chain was sequenced in a study of cytomegalovirus exposure and HLA in healthy donors (dated by TCRdb to about 2017). Notes on the research overall: An earlier analysis of several hundred of the donors reported approximately 300 Gb of sequence data and 120 million or so unique TCR beta sequences from about 200 million T cells. An early release that covered about 600 HLA-typed donors contained about 300 gigabases of sequencing data and tens of millions of unique TCR sequences. Of the roughly 410 genotyped donors, less than 90% were placed in the genetic ancestry cluster associated with self-reported Caucasian donors. The study aimed to test whether cataloging public T cell receptors could reveal signatures of past pathogen exposure. The T cell repertoires of under 700 subjects were profiled by immunosequencing and related to cytomegalovirus serostatus. Along with the approximately 700-subject first cohort, a separate validation cohort of about 110 different subjects was used. High-throughput TCR immunosequencing, statistical association of individual TCRs with disease status, and machine learning were combined to predict cytomegalovirus infection status. In a later analysis, previously published TCR beta repertoires from 550 to 700 donors were re-analyzed and high-resolution HLA genotyping was added so that TCR occurrence patterns could be studied. In the later analysis, no new phenotypic data were used to find candidate immune exposures; instead, reliance was placed on TCR beta sequences and their occurrence across donors. In an earlier analysis of 550 to 700 of the donors, high-throughput TCR beta sequencing was used to judge whether each TCR beta V gene segment behaved as functional or pseudogenic. Donor age, sex, ethnicity and CMV serostatus were collected together with the repertoire data. A later genetic analysis used genome-wide SNP genotypes for about 60% of the 666 donors, treating that subset as a discovery cohort. All discovery cohort repertoires had been generated on a single sequencing platform. HLA typing included class I and class II loci at four-digit resolution. The number of typed donors differed by locus: about 629-630 for A, B, C, DRB1 and DQB1; approximately 540 for DQA1; 606 for DPA1; and about 470 for DPB1. About five DR-DQ haplotypes were treated as single units for association and clustering because of strong linkage in the cohort. Across around 400 genotyped donors of the cohort, an average of about 250,000 unique TCR beta nucleotide sequences per donor were sequenced, and 15% to 20% of those sequences were non-productive.

V and J lose 1 base and 8 bases, and a span of 8 bases separates them. CDR1 and CDR2, per the germline V gene (reference sequence), are SEHNR and FQNEAQ. Its CDR3 holds 12 amino acids, cysteine through phenylalanine. Only the CDR3 part of the read is kept: 36 bases, read in frame from the first base. With respect to this clone: Its target antigen remains unknown. It has no much larger one-base neighbor in the sample; base qualities were not kept.

Results the study describes overall, beyond this receptor: A later analysis found that most CMV-associated TCR beta chains appeared HLA-restricted, with HLA associations seemingly driven largely by CMV exposure. In a later genetic analysis, fewer N-insertions in productive TCRs were reported among donors in an Asian-associated ancestry cluster than the roughly 700-donor mean. CMV serostatus was the only immune exposure information available for the cohort. A group of highly shared sequence variants was considered likely to be a technical artifact of the sequencing pipeline. A later analysis found that TCR association rates varied across HLA loci, with DRB1 alleles showing the most associated TCRs and HLA-C alleles the fewest. V-gene and J-gene trimming of TCR beta chains was associated with a missense DCLRE1C variant in a later genetic analysis, and the association was replicated in an independent cohort. In a later analysis, 15,000 to 20,000 TCR beta sequences were associated with specific HLA alleles at a false discovery rate of 0.05. A further reported finding was that TCR beta sequences accurately predicted the HLA-A and HLA-B alleles for most subjects in the first cohort. When HLA alleles, especially DR and DQ, strongly co-occurred, attributing TCR associations to individual alleles was difficult. Presence/absence analyses assumed roughly uniform sequencing depth across donors, an assumption that may not hold. In the study, about 150 TCR beta chains were listed as associated with cytomegalovirus. The earlier analysis of nearly 600 of the donors excluded 15 to 20 rarely observed V segments, including chromosome 9 orphons, because counts were too low. Because some donors lacked HLA typing at each locus, the association tests relied only on the typed subset. Most TCR sequences were seen in very few donors, while some public TCRs were found in many individuals. Several of the top co-occurrence clusters appeared to be linked to parvovirus B19, influenza, CMV and Epstein-Barr virus, according to a later analysis. Because the 87-base-pair reads could not distinguish some IMGT-functional V segments, including TRBV6-2 and TRBV6-3, those segments were excluded. Compared with equally common non-associated chains, HLA-associated TCR beta chains in a later analysis were more clonally expanded and had lower generation probabilities. This cohort had only TCR beta chains sequenced, and the lack of alpha or paired-chain data limited which features could be detected. Correlated functional status among segregating V segments might be attributable to linkage disequilibrium, but an unknown experimental factor could not be ruled out. In both the original and validation cohorts, the classifier was reported to diagnose cytomegalovirus status with high specificity and sensitivity. It was suggested by the authors that the approach could potentially be generalized to other disease states and immunological phenotypes. Three of the identified cytomegalovirus-associated TCR beta chains were confirmed in vitro to be specific for cytomegalovirus antigens. In an earlier analysis of about 550 of the donors, most TCR beta V segments were observed in productive rearrangements about 90% or about 30% of the time, broadly matching IMGT annotations.

In total, 600 or so healthy bone marrow donors made up the cohort. All cohort members were sampled while nominally healthy, although unrecorded immune exposures were likely present. The donor was CMV seronegative and was included in the group of approximately 350 seronegative cohort members. A peripheral blood sample was provided by each donor, and peripheral blood mononuclear cells were used for TCR beta sequencing. The Qiagen DNeasy Blood Extraction Kit was used to extract genomic DNA from the blood cell samples. Libraries came from the immunoSEQ multiplex PCR assay. The multiplex PCR relied on a mix of 60 forward primers for TCR Vbeta segments and 13 reverse primers for TCR Jbeta segments. The CDR3 region of rearranged TCR beta genes was amplified from genomic DNA by a multiplex PCR assay. The amplified TCR beta libraries were sequenced on the Illumina HiSeq System as 87-base-pair reads. Per the source publication's procedure: Across the 500 to 850 repertoires, a later analysis counted roughly 77 million unique TCR beta chains, around 11 million of which were shared by at least two donors. A nearest-neighbor algorithm error-corrected the raw reads and collapsed the reads into unique sequences, merging closely related sequences to remove PCR and sequencing errors. CDR3 sequences were aligned to IMGT reference sequences to assign V, D and J gene segments. For a sequence to be retained, a match of at least six nucleotides to both a V gene segment and a J gene segment was required. Rearrangements were classified as productive when the CDR3 lacked stop codons and remained in frame with V and J, and all other rearrangements were classified as non-productive. CDR3 was defined by IMGT convention, running from the second conserved V-encoded cysteine to the conserved J-encoded phenylalanine. The earlier analysis of about 500 of the donors excluded sequences that lacked an unambiguous match to a single V gene segment. An earlier analysis of approximately 590 of the donors classified V segments as functional when productive rearrangements were above 56.7% and as segregating when the standard deviation between donors was above 5%. A statistical classification framework was built for diagnosing cytomegalovirus status from the catalog of TCR beta chain sequences. In a later analysis, TCR nucleotide sequences were compared against IMGT/GENE-DB human TR gene sequences so that V and J genes could be assigned. A later analysis assigned CDR3 sequences and most-parsimonious VDJ recombination scenarios with the TCRdist pipeline. In a later analysis, each TCR beta chain was defined by its CDR3 amino acid sequence together with its V-gene family, and reads without a unique V-gene family were excluded. A later analysis removed 450 to 600 highly shared, low-generation-probability nucleotide sequences to deal with suspected cross-contamination and a sequencing artifact. In a later analysis, a clonal expansion index for each public chain was calculated from normalized within-repertoire ranks of inferred template counts. In a later analysis, generation probabilities were computed with a VDJ recombination model fitted to out-of-frame rearrangements, and the resulting probabilities were checked against IGoR. In a later analysis, hypergeometric tests were used to score TCR-TCR, TCR-HLA and TCR-CMV co-occurrence, with a repertoire-size bias correction applied to TCR pairs. In a later analysis, false discovery rates were estimated by permuting HLA or CMV assignments 20 times. In a later analysis, co-occurring TCRs were grouped using DBSCAN, with TCRdist sequence similarity added in when clustering inside HLA-allele-positive subsets. Repertoires with fewer than 30,000 or more than 120,000 public chains, plus five repertoires with anomalous nucleotide sharing, were excluded from co-occurrence clustering. The clones in this table, taken by TCRdb from immuneACCESS, are in-frame only. Not every clone is retained; where verified, under half of the shortfall comes from an unresolved V gene, and the cause of the rest is unknown. The DNA was the basis for D and trimming; V, J and clone size are from that table. The sample contains around 91,000 clones, approximately 88% of them found a single time. About 2.1% of the sample lies in the top ten.

Recombination connected TRBV7-9 to TRBJ1-1, with the identity of the D gene unclear. The sequenced sample was PBMCs. This sequence was found in a man younger than 30 in good health and CMV-seronegative. The DNA is TGTGCCAGCAGCTTAGGGGGAGGAGAAGCTTTCTTT. This yields the protein CASSLGGGEAFF.